This T cell receptor (beta chain) was found in a study of T cell responses to AZD1222 COVID-19 vaccine. Between the trimmed V and J ends, which lost 5 bases and 4 bases, there was a span of 12 bases. Germline V gene data show CDR1 as SGHNT and CDR2 as YENEEA. This CDR3 contains 14 residues. Clones were sequenced by immunoSEQ multiplex PCR, and TCRdb holds only the in-frame ones, with some missing. The data show under 100,000 clones, with approximately 91% seen just once and roughly 5.2% held by the top ten. Broader study findings: Recipients of two AZD1222 doses showed rising Spike-specific TCR breadth and depth. Unmutated regions of variants are reportedly targeted by nearly half of spike-specific TCRs.

As for this clone: Antigen unknown.

Sequenced here: peripheral blood, sampled on day 0 of AZD1222 vaccination. The chain is built from TRBV11-3 and TRBJ1-3; D not certain. This TCR was sampled from an adult in good health. In DNA, the CDR3 is TGTGCCAGCAGCCGCTCCGACAACGGAAACACCATATATTTT. The encoded protein is CASSRSDNGNTIYF. The entire variable domain, with the rest obtained from reference TRBV11-3 and TRBJ1-3, is as follows: EAGVVQSPRYKIIEKKQPVAFWCNPISGHNTLYWYLQNLGQGPELLIRYENEEAVDDSQLPKDRFSAERLKGVDSTLKIQPAELGDSAVYLCASSRSDNGNTIYFGEGSWLTVV.